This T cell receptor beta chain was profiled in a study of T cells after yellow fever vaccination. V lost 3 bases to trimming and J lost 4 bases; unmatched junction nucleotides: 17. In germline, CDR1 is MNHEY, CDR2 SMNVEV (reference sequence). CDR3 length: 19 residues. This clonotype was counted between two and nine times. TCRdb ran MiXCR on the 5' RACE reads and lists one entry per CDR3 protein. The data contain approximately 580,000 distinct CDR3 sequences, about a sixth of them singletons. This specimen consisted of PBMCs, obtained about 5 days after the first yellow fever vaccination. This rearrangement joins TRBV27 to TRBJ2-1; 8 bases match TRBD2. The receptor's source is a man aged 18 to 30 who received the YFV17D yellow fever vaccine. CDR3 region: CASSFVSVASGPRYNEQFF. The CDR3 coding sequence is TGTGCCAGCAGTTTTGTATCGGTTGCTAGCGGGCCGCGATACAATGAGCAGTTCTTC.